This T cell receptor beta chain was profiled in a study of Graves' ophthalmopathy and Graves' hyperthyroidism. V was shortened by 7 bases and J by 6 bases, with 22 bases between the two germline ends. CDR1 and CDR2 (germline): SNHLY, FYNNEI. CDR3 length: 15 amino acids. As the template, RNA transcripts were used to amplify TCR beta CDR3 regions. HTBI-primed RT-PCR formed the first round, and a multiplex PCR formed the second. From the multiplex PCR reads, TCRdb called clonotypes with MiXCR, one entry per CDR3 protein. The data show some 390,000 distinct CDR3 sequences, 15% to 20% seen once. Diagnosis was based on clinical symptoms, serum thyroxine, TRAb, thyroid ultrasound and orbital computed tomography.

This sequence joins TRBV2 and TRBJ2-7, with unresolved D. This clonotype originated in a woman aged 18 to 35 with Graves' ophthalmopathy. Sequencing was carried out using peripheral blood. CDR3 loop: CASKLEQPTVGEQYF. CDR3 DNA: TGTGCCAGCAAACTCGAACAGCCGACGGTCGGCGAGCAGTACTTC.